Below, 12 T cell receptor beta chains from the same sample are listed, as sequenced in a study of STAT3 mutations in large granular lymphocyte leukemia. These receptors' antigens are unknown. Whole-study results and caveats: At least one immunodominant TCR beta clonotype appeared in every T-cell large granular lymphocyte leukemia patient.

The table came from immunoSEQ multiplex PCR; TCRdb's copy has only in-frame clones and leaves some out. Here the sample spans 10,000 to 15,000 clones, more than 90% being singletons. Sequenced sample: peripheral blood mononuclear cells. These receptors all stem from a man between 40 and 49 years old with T-cell large granular lymphocyte leukemia. Some clones in this sample may be carry-over from other donors' samples.

This clone was detected only once. The chain has TRBV28 and TRBJ1-2; D not certain. The V end lost 3 bases, the J end lost 0 bases, and 17 bases lay between the germline ends. Germline V lookup: CDR1 MDHEN, CDR2 SYDVKM. CDR3 length: 17 amino acids. The CDR3 loop reads CASSLSMGTGTNYGYTF. The DNA for the CDR3 is TGTGCCAGCAGTTTGAGTATGGGCACCGGTACTAACTATGGCTACACCTTC.

This clone was counted once. The chain combines TRBV19 with TRBJ2-5, with TRBD1 matching 9 bases. There are 14 residues in the CDR3. V dropped 5 bases and J dropped 5; count of bases not matched to a gene: 6. Germline V lookup: CDR1 LNHDA, CDR2 SQIVND (reference sequence). CDR3 sequence reads: CASSPGTGTETQYF. The CDR3, as DNA: TGTGCCAGTAGTCCCGGGACAGGGACGGAGACCCAGTACTTC.

The rearrangement uses TRBV11-2 and TRBJ2-4, with D tentatively TRBD2 (5 bases). V was cut by 1 base and J by 2 bases, with 6 bases left in between. The CDR3 is made up of 14 amino acids. Germline V gene sequence: CDR1 SGHAT, CDR2 FQNNGV. The CDR3 loop reads CASSLGGSKNIQYF. The CDR3 coding sequence is TGTGCCAGCAGCTTAGGAGGGTCCAAAAACATTCAGTACTTC.

The CDR3 coding sequence is TGCGCCAGCAGCTGGGGCGGGGGTCGTAATGAGCAGTTCTTC. Amino acids: CASSWGGGRNEQFF. This rearrangement joins TRBV5-1 to TRBJ2-1; 7 nucleotides align to TRBD2. CDR1 SGHRS and CDR2 YFSETQ come from the germline V gene. This CDR3 has 14 amino acids. J was trimmed by 7 bases and V by 3 bases; bases with no gene match: 7. The complete variable domain, with remaining parts taken from reference TRBV5-1 and TRBJ2-1, reads KAGVTQTPRYLIKTRGQQVTLSCSPISGHRSVSWYQQTPGQGLQFLFEYFSETQRNKGNFPGRFSGRQFSNSRSEMNVSTLELGDSALYLCASSWGGGRNEQFFGPGTRLTVL.

The sample holds one count of this clone. The chain is built from TRBV11-2 and TRBJ1-1; tentative D call: TRBD1 (5 bases). From germline, CDR1 is SGHAT and CDR2 FQNNGV. There are 15 residues in the CDR3. The ends were cut back, 1 base at V and 0 bases at J, with 9 bases in the middle. The CDR3 protein is CASSLGQGVNTEAFF. CDR3 nucleotides: TGTGCCAGCAGCTTAGGGCAGGGAGTGAACACTGAAGCTTTCTTT.

This clone was seen just once. The chain carries TRBV2 and TRBJ2-5; D remains ambiguous. The CDR3 is made up of 11 amino acids. Germline V gene sequence: CDR1 SNHLY, CDR2 FYNNEI. With 7 bases removed from V and 5 bases from J, the gap between germline ends came to 8 bases. DNA of the CDR3: TGTGCCAGCAAGCAAGCTGAGACCCAGTACTTC. Encoded protein: CASKQAETQYF.

This chain links TRBV5-5 with TRBJ2-6, with 10 positions matching TRBD1. Looked up from germline, CDR1 is SGHKS and CDR2 is YYEKEE (reference sequence). The CDR3 runs 19 residues. The V segment lost 2 bases and the J segment 0 bases; nucleotides outside the gene matches: 8. The chain's CDR3 is CASSLGTGVLSSGANVLTF. CDR3 DNA sequence: TGTGCCAGCAGCTTAGGGACAGGGGTCCTTTCCTCTGGGGCCAACGTCCTGACTTTC. Together with reference TRBV5-5 and TRBJ2-6, the CDR3 gives the full variable domain: DAGVTQSPTHLIKTRGQQVTLRCSPISGHKSVSWYQQVLGQGPQFIFQYYEKEERGRGNFPDRFSARQFPNYSSELNVNALLLGDSALYLCASSLGTGVLSSGANVLTFGAGSRLTVL.

The rearrangement uses TRBV9 and TRBJ1-2; D not resolved. The germline V and J ends were trimmed by 4 bases and 0 bases, with 10 bases remaining between them. CDR1 and CDR2 from the germline V gene are SGDLS and YYNGEE. The CDR3 consists of 14 residues. CDR3 nucleotides: TGTGCCAGCAGCCCCCTCAGGACTAACTATGGCTACACCTTC. It is translated as CASSPLRTNYGYTF.

The chain links TRBV18 to TRBJ1-5; 10 bases agree with TRBD1. CDR3 size: 16 residues. The germline CDR1 and CDR2 sequences are KGHSH and LQKENI. The junction had 4 bases not matched to a gene; V was cut back by 3 bases and J by 2 bases. The CDR3 protein is CASSPGTGDGNQPQHF. Here the CDR3 DNA reads TGTGCCAGCTCACCCGGGACAGGGGACGGCAATCAGCCCCAGCATTTT.

The chain recombines TRBV6-1 with TRBJ1-5; D is perhaps TRBD1 (6 bases). The CDR3 spans 16 residues. Per germline, CDR1 MNHNS and CDR2 SASEGT. Trimming removed 4 bases from V and 2 bases from J, with 15 bases in between. As DNA, the CDR3 is TGTGCCAGCAGTGGTACAGGGAAACGAGGCAATCAGCCCCAGCATTTT. As protein: CASSGTGKRGNQPQHF.

This rearrangement joins TRBV10-3 to TRBJ2-1; tentatively, D is TRBD2 (6 bases). Trimming took 10 bases from V and 8 from J, leaving 15 bases between them. The CDR3 has 12 amino acids. CDR1 is ENHRY and CDR2 is SYGVKD in the germline V gene. The chain's CDR3 is CATSDERDEQFF. CDR3 bases: TGTGCCACCTCGGACGAGCGGGATGAGCAGTTCTTC.

The chain couples TRBV10-2 to TRBJ1-1; 8 nucleotides align to TRBD1. Germline lookup yields CDR1 WSHSY and CDR2 SAAADI. The CDR3 spans 14 residues. The junction had 5 bases not matched to a gene; V was cut back by 6 bases and J by 2 bases. The CDR3 is CASRDRVSNTEAFF. CDR3 DNA: TGCGCCAGCAGGGACAGGGTTTCTAACACTGAAGCTTTCTTT.